This T cell receptor beta chain was captured in a study of T cell responses to AZD1222 COVID-19 vaccine. Study observations and caveats: Only a handful of individuals given AZD1222 were seropositive at baseline. Researchers took repertoire samples only after the peak T cell response had come. Increased Spike-specific TCR breadth and depth were observed after two AZD1222 doses. Clonal diversity may have been underestimated, and the donors were mostly white British, with more females than males.

The germline V gene has CDR1 SNHLY and CDR2 FYNNEI. V lost 5 bases, J lost 5 bases, and 12 bases lay in between. CDR3 length: 14 amino acids. As concerns this clone: Its target is not known.

The protocol was immunoSEQ multiplex PCR, while the TCRdb copy is restricted to in-frame clones and leaves out a portion. The sample lists roughly 50,000 clones, 70% to 90% occurring once. J is TRBJ1-4 and V is TRBV2; a weak D match, TRBD1 (5 bases). This sample comprised peripheral blood, obtained 28 days after the second AZD1222 dose. This TCR was recovered from an adult who received the AZD1222 COVID-19 vaccine. The CDR3 here is CASSSGTLNEKLFF. The CDR3 DNA reads as TGTGCCAGCAGTTCGGGGACCTTAAATGAAAAACTGTTTTTT.